This TCR beta chain was sequenced for a study of shared clonotypes between healthy human individuals. Study context: Donor composition was two women and a few men, aged 18 to 49.

TCRdb's table, derived via immunoSEQ multiplex PCR, lists solely in-frame clones and lacks some. The sample lists some 2,400,000 clones; approximately 94% were seen once. This CDR3 has 16 residues. Trimming took 1 base from V and 1 from J; bases not matched to a gene: 6. CDR1 is SGHTA and CDR2 is FQGNSA in the germline V gene. Sequences were obtained from naive CD4+ T cells sorted from blood. The subset was: CD45RA+ positively selected. The V call is TRBV7-2, the J call TRBJ2-7; 8 nucleotides match TRBD2. The sequence was obtained from a man between 18 and 35 years old in good health. CDR3 amino acids: CASSLESAGGSYEQYF. CDR3 nucleotides: TGTGCCAGCAGCTTAGAGTCCGCGGGAGGTTCCTACGAGCAGTACTTC.